The 16 T cell receptor beta chains presented below share a single source sample, sequenced in a study of beta chain features in type 1 diabetes. Points from the study as a whole: Among patients with Type 1 diabetes, TCRB CDR3s were moderately but significantly shorter in every one of the four CD4+ subsets.

Which antigens these TCRs recognize remains unknown. The authors reverse transcribed all of the isolated RNA, so sequencing captured expressed TCRB transcripts. Libraries were prepared by immunoSEQ multiplex PCR; TCRdb keeps only in-frame clonotypes and omits some of them. The sample has 310,000 or so clones, around 8.5% seen once; the top ten hold roughly 1%. Sequenced input: central memory CD4+ T cells from blood. These TCRs come from a man in his thirties or forties with type 1 diabetes.

This clone occurred a few times. The CDR3 region has the DNA TGTGCCAGCAGTTACTCGGGGACAGGGGAAGCAGATACGCAGTATTTT. Amino acid sequence: CASSYSGTGEADTQYF. The chain has TRBV6-5 and TRBJ2-3; 10 nucleotides align to TRBD1. This CDR3 is 16 amino acids long. J gave up 4 bases and V 0 bases, and 4 bases lay outside the gene matches. CDR1 and CDR2 from the germline V gene are MNHEY and SVGAGI.

This clone occurred a few times. The chain uses TRBV2 and TRBJ2-1; possible D gene TRBD2, 6 bases. The CDR3 covers 14 residues. The V end lost 6 bases, the J end lost 10 bases, and 19 bases lay between the germline ends. The germline gives CDR1 SNHLY, CDR2 FYNNEI. CDR3 in DNA: TGTGCCAGCAGGGGTCCCGGGACTCCAACGGAGCAGTTCTTC. This sequence encodes CASRGPGTPTEQFF.

This clone has at least ten counts. The chain links TRBV5-4 to TRBJ2-2; 9 nucleotides line up with TRBD1. Germline trimming cut 3 bases from V and 4 bases from J; bases unmatched to any gene: 10. This CDR3 spans 17 amino acids. Germline V gene lookup returns CDR1 SGHNT and CDR2 YYREEE (reference sequence). CDR3 amino acids: CASSSALDRGSTGELFF. CDR3 bases: TGTGCCAGCAGCTCCGCCCTGGACAGGGGCTCCACCGGGGAGCTGTTTTTT.

The V and J genes are TRBV11-2 and TRBJ2-5; 8 nucleotides match TRBD2. The CDR3 is 16 residues long. Germline lookup yields CDR1 SGHAT and CDR2 FQNNGV. V dropped 4 bases and J dropped 1; count of bases not matched to a gene: 8. Here the CDR3 DNA reads TGTGCCAGCAGCTGGAATAGCGGGAAACTCCAAGAGACCCAGTACTTC. Its translation is CASSWNSGKLQETQYF.

This clone was picked up a small number of times. The chain joins TRBV6-5 to TRBJ1-2, with D uncertain. The V gene lost 3 bases and the J gene lost 7 bases, with 9 bases spanning the gap. CDR1 is MNHEY, CDR2 SVGAGI, per germline. The CDR3 covers 12 residues. CDR3 protein: CASSYLEGGYTF. In DNA form, the CDR3 reads TGTGCCAGCAGTTATTTAGAGGGTGGCTACACCTTC.

The chain combines TRBV18 with TRBJ2-3; D could derive from TRBD1 or TRBD2 (5 bases each). Per germline, CDR1 KGHSH and CDR2 LQKENI. The CDR3 runs to 15 residues. V was clipped by 0 bases and J by 2 bases, with 9 bases between them. This CDR3 reads CASSPPTGPTDTQYF. In DNA, the CDR3 is TGTGCCAGCTCACCACCCACGGGGCCCACAGATACGCAGTATTTT. The full variable domain, with the rest looked up from reference TRBV18 and TRBJ2-3, is NAGVMQNPRHLVRRRGQEARLRCSPMKGHSHVYWYRQLPEEGLKFMVYLQKENIIDESGMPKERFSAEFPKEGPSILRIQQVVRGDSAAYFCASSPPTGPTDTQYFGPGTRLTVL.

The rearrangement links TRBV6-6 to TRBJ2-1; 9 bases match TRBD1. Trimming at V came to 9 bases and at J to 8 bases, leaving 11 bases not matched to a gene. Looked up from germline, CDR1 is MNHNY and CDR2 is SVGAGI (reference sequence). The CDR3 extends over 14 amino acids. The CDR3 here is CASSRDRVRDEQFF. CDR3 DNA sequence: TGTGCCAGTAGCCGGGACAGGGTTAGGGATGAGCAGTTCTTC.

The genes are TRBV10-3 and TRBJ1-2; 9 nucleotides align to TRBD1. The CDR3 contains 16 residues. Unmatched junction bases numbered 6, after V lost 0 bases and J lost 4 bases. The germline gives CDR1 ENHRY, CDR2 SYGVKD. CDR3 DNA sequence: TGTGCCATCAGTGAGTCTAGGACAGGGGAAGGCTATGGCTACACCTTC. It codes for CAISESRTGEGYGYTF.

This clone appeared a few times. The V and J genes are TRBV11-2 and TRBJ2-1; 10 bases are shared with TRBD2. V lost 1 base, J lost 0 bases, and 3 bases stayed unmatched. The CDR3 loop spans 17 amino acids. Germline lookup yields CDR1 SGHAT and CDR2 FQNNGV. The DNA of the CDR3 is TGTGCCAGCAGCTTAGGGCCTAGCGGGGGCTCCTACAATGAGCAGTTCTTC. It specifies CASSLGPSGGSYNEQFF.

This clone was observed a handful of times. CDR3 protein: CASSVSPAVTEAFF. CDR3 bases: TGTGCCAGCAGCGTCTCCCCCGCGGTCACTGAAGCTTTCTTT. The chain has TRBV9 and TRBJ1-1; D remains ambiguous. The germline gives CDR1 SGDLS, CDR2 YYNGEE. Trimming took 2 bases from V and 4 from J, leaving 12 bases between them. The CDR3 totals 14 residues.

This sequence joins TRBV18 and TRBJ2-5; 7 bases map to TRBD1. Gene TRBJ2-7 matches the end of the DNA better, so the J call may be wrong. The germline V gene has CDR1 KGHSH and CDR2 LQKENI. The CDR3 has 15 amino acids. The CDR3 loop reads CASSFSNDRAYEQYF. CDR3 bases: TGTGCCAGCTCCTTCTCTAACGACAGGGCCTACGAGCAGTACTTC.

This clone was counted between two and nine times. The J gene is TRBJ2-3, the V gene TRBV10-2; TRBD2 is a possible D gene (6 bases). The CDR3 consists of 15 residues. Germline CDR1 WSHSY, CDR2 SAAADI. V was shortened by 6 bases and J by 2 bases, with 15 bases between the two germline ends. CDR3 sequence reads: CASSDRDSITDTQYF. DNA of the CDR3: TGCGCCAGCAGCGACCGGGACTCAATCACAGATACGCAGTATTTT.

In its sample, this clone was seen a few times. The J gene is TRBJ1-6, the V gene TRBV30, with a tentative D call TRBD1 (6 bases). The length of the CDR3 is 14 residues. With 0 bases removed from V and 6 bases from J, the gap between germline ends came to 9 bases. Germline CDR1 and CDR2: GTSNPN and SVGIG (reference sequence). The DNA for the CDR3 is TGTGCCTGGAGTGTGGACAGCTTTAATTCACCCCTCCACTTT. Translated, it gives CAWSVDSFNSPLHF.

There are a few counts of this clone. CDR3 sequence: CASSLNSPYGYTF. The DNA of the CDR3 is TGTGCCAGCAGTTTAAACAGCCCTTATGGCTACACCTTC. The chain carries TRBV28 and TRBJ1-2; no firm D call. The germline V and J ends were trimmed by 2 bases and 5 bases, with 9 bases remaining between them. Germline CDR1 MDHEN, CDR2 SYDVKM. The CDR3 sequence is 13 residues long.

The rearrangement links TRBV28 to TRBJ2-7; tentative D call: TRBD2 (5 bases). Germline-derived CDR1 and CDR2 are MDHEN and SYDVKM. This CDR3 contains 16 residues. The ends were cut back, 5 bases at V and 0 bases at J, with 17 bases in the middle. This CDR3 reads CASSPLEEAASYEQYF. The CDR3 coding sequence is TGTGCCAGCAGTCCACTTGAGGAGGCGGCCTCCTACGAGCAGTACTTC.

This clone was seen ten or more times. The V call is TRBV12-5, the J call TRBJ2-3; tentatively, D is TRBD1 (5 bases). CDR1 and CDR2 from the germline V gene are LGHNT and FRNRAP. Trimming stripped 0 bases from V and 0 bases from J, with 16 bases between. This CDR3 is 18 amino acids long. CDR3 sequence (DNA): TGTGCTAGTGGTTTGGTATTTCGCAGGGCTAGAAGCACAGATACGCAGTATTTT. This codes for CASGLVFRRARSTDTQYF.